The entry below gives a single TCR beta chain sequence along with its context. Its specificity is not known. This sample is drawn from a study of T-cell reconstitution after alpha-beta-depleted transplantation in children. Study results and caveats: By one year post-transplant, T-cell counts and diversity largely arose from T cells that were newly produced.

Researchers prepared the TCRbeta library using unique molecular identifiers, the study reports. TCRdb recomputed calls from the PCR reads with MiXCR, one row per CDR3 protein. The sample lists around 960,000 distinct CDR3 sequences, about 26% occurring once. V was clipped by 3 bases and J by 10 bases; unmatched bases: 5. The CDR3 consists of 14 residues. The germline CDR1 and CDR2 sequences are MGHRA and YSYEKL. Sequencing was performed on PBMCs, mostly from graft donor cells, taken 360 days after TCRalphabeta/CD19-depleted stem cell transplant. This chain joins TRBV4-1 and TRBJ1-4, with 10 bases fitting TRBD1. This receptor was taken from a boy in the first two years of life who had a stem cell transplant for SCID, so the T cells may come from the graft donor. The CDR3 DNA reads TGCGCCAGCAGCCACGACAGGGGGCCGAGAAAACTGTTTTTT. Residues: CASSHDRGPRKLFF.